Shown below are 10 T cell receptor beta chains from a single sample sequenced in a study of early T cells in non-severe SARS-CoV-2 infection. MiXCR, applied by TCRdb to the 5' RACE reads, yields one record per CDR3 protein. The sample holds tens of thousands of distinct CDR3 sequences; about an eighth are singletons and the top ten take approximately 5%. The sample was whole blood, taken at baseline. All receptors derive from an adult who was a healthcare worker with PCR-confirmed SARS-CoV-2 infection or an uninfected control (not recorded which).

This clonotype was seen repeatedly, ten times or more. The CDR3 is CASSPGQFSTGELFF. In DNA form, the CDR3 reads TGCGCCAGCAGCCCGGGACAATTTTCGACCGGGGAGCTGTTTTTT. The rearrangement uses TRBV4-1 and TRBJ2-2; tentative D call: TRBD1 (6 bases). CDR3 length: 15 amino acids. Germline values: CDR1 MGHRA, CDR2 YSYEKL. V gave up 4 bases and J gave up 5 bases, with 14 bases separating them.

In DNA form, the CDR3 reads TGCGCCAGCAGCCAGGGTATGACGGACCGGGAAAAACTGTTTTTT. Translated, it gives CASSQGMTDREKLFF. The chain carries TRBV4-1 and TRBJ1-4; D remains ambiguous. Between the trimmed V and J ends, which lost 3 bases and 8 bases, there was a span of 16 bases. Germline V CDR1 and CDR2: MGHRA, YSYEKL. The CDR3 contains 15 residues.

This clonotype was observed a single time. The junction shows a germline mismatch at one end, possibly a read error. CDR3 region: CAISPRGGLAGVEQYF. CDR3 nucleotide sequence: TGTGCCATCAGCCCCCGAGGGGGATTAGCGGGAGTGGAGCAGTACTTC. This chain uses TRBV9 with TRBJ2-7; TRBD2 matches at 9 bases. Germline V CDR1 and CDR2: SGDLS, YYNGEE. CDR3 size: 16 residues.

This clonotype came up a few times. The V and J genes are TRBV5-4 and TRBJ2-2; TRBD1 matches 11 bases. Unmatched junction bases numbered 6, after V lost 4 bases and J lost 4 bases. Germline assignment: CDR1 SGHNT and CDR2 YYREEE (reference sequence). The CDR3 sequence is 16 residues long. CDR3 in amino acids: CASSRGQGARTGELFF. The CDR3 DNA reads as TGTGCCAGCAGCCGAGGACAGGGGGCTCGCACCGGGGAGCTGTTTTTT.

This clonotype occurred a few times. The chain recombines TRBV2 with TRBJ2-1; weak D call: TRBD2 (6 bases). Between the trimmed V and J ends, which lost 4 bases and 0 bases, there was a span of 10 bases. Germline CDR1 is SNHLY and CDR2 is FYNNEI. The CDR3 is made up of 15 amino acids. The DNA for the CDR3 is TGTGCCAGCAGTGGTCCGCGGGGCTCCTACAATGAGCAGTTCTTC. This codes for CASSGPRGSYNEQFF.

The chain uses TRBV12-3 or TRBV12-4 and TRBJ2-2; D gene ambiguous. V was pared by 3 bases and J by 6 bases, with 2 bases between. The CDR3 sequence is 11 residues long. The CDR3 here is CASSFPGELFF. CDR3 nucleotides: TGTGCCAGCAGTTTCCCCGGGGAGCTGTTTTTT.

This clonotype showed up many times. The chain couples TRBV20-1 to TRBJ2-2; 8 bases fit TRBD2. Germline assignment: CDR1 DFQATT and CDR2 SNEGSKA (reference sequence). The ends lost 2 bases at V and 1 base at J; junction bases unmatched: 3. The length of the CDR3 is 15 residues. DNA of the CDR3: TGCAGTGCTAGATTAGCGGGAAGGAACACCGGGGAGCTGTTTTTT. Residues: CSARLAGRNTGELFF.

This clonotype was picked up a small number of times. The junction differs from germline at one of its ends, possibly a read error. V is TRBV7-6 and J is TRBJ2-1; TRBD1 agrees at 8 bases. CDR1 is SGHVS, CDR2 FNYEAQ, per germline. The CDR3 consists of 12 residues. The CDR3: CASSPTGGAFIF. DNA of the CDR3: TGTGCCAGCAGCCCCACAGGGGGTGCATTTATCTTC.

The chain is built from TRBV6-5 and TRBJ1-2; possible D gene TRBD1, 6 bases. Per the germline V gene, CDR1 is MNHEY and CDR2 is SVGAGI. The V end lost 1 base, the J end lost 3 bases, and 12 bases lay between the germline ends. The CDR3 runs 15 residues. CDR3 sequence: CASSYFWGADYGYTF. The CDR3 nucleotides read TGTGCCAGCAGTTACTTTTGGGGGGCCGACTATGGCTACACCTTC.

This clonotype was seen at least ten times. For the CDR3, the DNA is TGTGCCAGCAGCTTAGGAGGTCGTAGATTTGGGACTGAAGCTTTCTTT. Residues: CASSLGGRRFGTEAFF. J is TRBJ1-1 and V is TRBV7-9; D remains unclear. V was cut by 1 base and J by 5 bases, with 17 bases left in between. The germline V gene encodes CDR1 SEHNR and CDR2 FQNEAQ (reference sequence). This CDR3 comprises 16 residues.